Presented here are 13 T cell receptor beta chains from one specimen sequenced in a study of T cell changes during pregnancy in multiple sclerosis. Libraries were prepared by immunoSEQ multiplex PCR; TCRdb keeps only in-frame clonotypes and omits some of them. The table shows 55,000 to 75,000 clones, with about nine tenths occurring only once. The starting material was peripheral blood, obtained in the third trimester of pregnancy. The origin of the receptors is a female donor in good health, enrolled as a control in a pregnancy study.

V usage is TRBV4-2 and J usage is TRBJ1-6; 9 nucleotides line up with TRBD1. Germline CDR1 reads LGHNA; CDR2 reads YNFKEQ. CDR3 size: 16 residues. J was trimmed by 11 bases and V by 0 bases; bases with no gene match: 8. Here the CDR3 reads CASSQDLGTGRTPLHF. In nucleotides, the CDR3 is TGTGCCAGCAGCCAAGATCTCGGGACAGGGAGGACACCCCTCCACTTT.

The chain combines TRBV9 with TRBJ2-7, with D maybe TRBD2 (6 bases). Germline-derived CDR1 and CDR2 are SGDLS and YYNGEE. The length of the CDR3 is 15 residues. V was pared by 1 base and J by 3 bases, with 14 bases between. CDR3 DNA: TGTGCCAGCAGCGTACATGGAGGGTCCCTCTACGAGCAGTACTTC. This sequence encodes CASSVHGGSLYEQYF.

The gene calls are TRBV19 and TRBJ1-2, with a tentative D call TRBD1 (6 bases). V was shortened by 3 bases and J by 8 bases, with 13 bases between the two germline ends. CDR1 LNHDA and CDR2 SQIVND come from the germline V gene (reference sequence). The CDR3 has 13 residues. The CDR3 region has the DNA TGTGCCAGTAGTATGCGGGGGGCGAGGGGCTACACCTTC. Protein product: CASSMRGARGYTF.

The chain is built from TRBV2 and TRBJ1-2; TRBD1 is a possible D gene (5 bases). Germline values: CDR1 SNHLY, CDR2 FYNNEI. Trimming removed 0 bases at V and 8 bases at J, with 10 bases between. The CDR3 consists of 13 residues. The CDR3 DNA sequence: TGTGCCAGCAGTGAAGCCAGGGCCCTCGGCTACACCTTC. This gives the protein CASSEARALGYTF.

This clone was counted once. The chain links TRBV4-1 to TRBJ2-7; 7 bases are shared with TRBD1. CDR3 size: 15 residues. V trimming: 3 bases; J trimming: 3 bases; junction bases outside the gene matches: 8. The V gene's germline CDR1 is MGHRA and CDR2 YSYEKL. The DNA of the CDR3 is TGCGCCAGCAGCCAGGGACCGGGACAGAACTACGAGCAGTACTTC. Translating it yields CASSQGPGQNYEQYF.

The CDR3 protein is CASSYSQGGTEAFF. CDR3 DNA: TGTGCCAGCAGTTACTCGCAGGGTGGGACTGAAGCTTTCTTT. The chain links TRBV6-5 to TRBJ1-1; D is perhaps TRBD1 (5 bases). V dropped 0 bases and J dropped 5 bases, with 10 bases sitting between them. The CDR3 extends over 14 amino acids. Germline lookup yields CDR1 MNHEY and CDR2 SVGAGI.

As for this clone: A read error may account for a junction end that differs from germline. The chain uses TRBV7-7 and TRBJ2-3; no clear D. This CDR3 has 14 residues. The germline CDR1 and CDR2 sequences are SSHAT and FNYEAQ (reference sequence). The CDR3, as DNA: TGTGCTAGCAGCTTAGACCGAGGCACAGATACGCAGTATTTT. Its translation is CASSLDRGTDTQYF. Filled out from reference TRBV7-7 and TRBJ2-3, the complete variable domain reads GAGVSQSPRYKVTKRGQDVTLRCDPISSHATLYWYQQALGQGPEFLTYFNYEAQPDKSGLPSDRFSAERPEGSISTLTIQRTEQRDSAMYRCASSLDRGTDTQYFGPGTRLTVL.

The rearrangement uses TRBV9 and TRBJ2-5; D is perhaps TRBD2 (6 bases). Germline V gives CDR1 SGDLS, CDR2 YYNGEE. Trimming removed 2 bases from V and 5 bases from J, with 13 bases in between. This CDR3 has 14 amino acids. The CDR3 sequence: CASSVGSRGETQYF. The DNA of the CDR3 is TGTGCCAGCAGCGTGGGATCCCGGGGGGAGACCCAGTACTTC.

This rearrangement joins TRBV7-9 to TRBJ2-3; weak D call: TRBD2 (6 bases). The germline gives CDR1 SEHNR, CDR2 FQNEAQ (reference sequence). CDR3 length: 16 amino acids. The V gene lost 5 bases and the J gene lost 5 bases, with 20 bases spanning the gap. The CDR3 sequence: CASSPGVAGGEDTQYF. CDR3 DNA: TGTGCCAGCAGCCCCGGGGTAGCCGGGGGAGAAGATACGCAGTATTTT.

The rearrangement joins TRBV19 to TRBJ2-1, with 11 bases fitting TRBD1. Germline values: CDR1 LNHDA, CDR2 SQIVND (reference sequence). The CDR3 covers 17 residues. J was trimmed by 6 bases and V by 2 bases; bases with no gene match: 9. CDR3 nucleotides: TGTGCCAGTAGTATAATTTCGGGACAGGGGGTATTCAATGAGCAGTTCTTC. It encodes CASSIISGQGVFNEQFF. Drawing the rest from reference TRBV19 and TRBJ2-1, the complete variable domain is DGGITQSPKYLFRKEGQNVTLSCEQNLNHDAMYWYRQDPGQGLRLIYYSQIVNDFQKGDIAEGYSVSREKKESFPLTVTSAQKNPTAFYLCASSIISGQGVFNEQFFGPGTRLTVL.

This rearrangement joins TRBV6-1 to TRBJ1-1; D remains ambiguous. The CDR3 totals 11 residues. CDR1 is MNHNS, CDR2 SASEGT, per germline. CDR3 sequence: CAHSRDTEAFF. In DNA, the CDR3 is TGTGCTCACTCGAGGGATACTGAAGCTTTCTTT.

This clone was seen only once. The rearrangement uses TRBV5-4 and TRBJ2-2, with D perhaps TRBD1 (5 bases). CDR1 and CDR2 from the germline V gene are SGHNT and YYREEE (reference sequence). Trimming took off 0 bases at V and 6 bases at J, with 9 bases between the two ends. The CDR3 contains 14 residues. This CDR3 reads CASSLEGAAGELFF. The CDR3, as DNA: TGTGCCAGCAGCTTGGAAGGGGCAGCCGGGGAGCTGTTTTTT.

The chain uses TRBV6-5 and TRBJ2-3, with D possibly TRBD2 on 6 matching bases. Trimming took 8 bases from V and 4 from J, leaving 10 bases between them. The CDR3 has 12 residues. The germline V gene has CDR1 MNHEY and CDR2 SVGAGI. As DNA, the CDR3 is TGTGCCAGCGGCGGGATCCCAGATACGCAGTATTTT. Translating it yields CASGGIPDTQYF.